A single sample is the source of the 25 T cell receptor beta chains below, sequenced in a study of cytomegalovirus exposure and HLA in healthy donors. The PCR contained 60 Vbeta and 13 Jbeta primers. Here immunoSEQ multiplex PCR was the method, and the copy in TCRdb shows in-frame clones only, minus some. The repertoire consists of tens of thousands of clones, with approximately 65% occurring once and the leading ten covering roughly 4%. The sample consisted of PBMCs. The receptors come from a male donor in good health and CMV-seropositive.

This chain joins TRBV5-6 and TRBJ1-3, with D tentatively TRBD1 (6 bases). V lost 0 bases and J lost 6, with 25 bases in between. Germline CDR1 reads SGHDT; CDR2 reads YYEEEE. The CDR3 spans 19 residues. The CDR3 loop reads CASSLVQGIAEAKENTIYF. In DNA, the CDR3 is TGTGCCAGCAGCTTGGTCCAGGGGATCGCGGAGGCAAAAGAAAACACCATATATTTT.

The CDR3 DNA is TGTGCCAGCAGCTTTTGGACAGGTTCCTCACCCCTCCACTTT. It specifies CASSFWTGSSPLHF. V usage is TRBV5-6 and J usage is TRBJ1-6, with 7 bases fitting TRBD1. This CDR3 comprises 14 residues. Germline values: CDR1 SGHDT, CDR2 YYEEEE. Trimming cost V 2 bases and J 10 bases; bases outside gene matches: 6.

CDR3 sequence: CAWSPTGTGNEQYF. For the CDR3, the DNA is TGTGCCTGGAGTCCAACCGGGACAGGGAACGAGCAGTACTTC. This chain links TRBV30 with TRBJ2-7; the match to TRBD1 covers 9 bases. The V and J ends lost 2 bases and 5 bases, in that order; junction bases with no gene match: 7. CDR1 and CDR2 (germline): GTSNPN, SVGIG (reference sequence). The CDR3 runs 14 residues.

The CDR3 is CAWSVWSEDTIYF. The CDR3 nucleotides are TGTGCCTGGAGTGTATGGTCGGAGGACACCATATATTTT. The rearrangement joins TRBV30 to TRBJ1-3, with D uncertain. The V gene lost 0 bases and the J gene lost 8 bases, with 11 bases spanning the gap. This CDR3 is built from 13 residues. Looked up from germline, CDR1 is GTSNPN and CDR2 is SVGIG (reference sequence).

This clone was seen a few times. The chain recombines TRBV7-2 with TRBJ1-2; D is uncertain. V lost 6 bases and J lost 0, with 20 bases in between. Germline CDR1 and CDR2: SGHTA and FQGNSA. The CDR3 length is 17 residues. DNA of the CDR3: TGTGCCAGCAGTCTAGTAGATGCCAAGGTCTCTAACTATGGCTACACCTTC. Protein sequence: CASSLVDAKVSNYGYTF.

In its sample, this clone was seen once. The chain has TRBV30 and TRBJ1-5; TRBD1 is a possible D gene (6 bases). V shed 4 bases and J shed 4 bases, with 14 bases lying between them. Germline V gene sequence: CDR1 GTSNPN, CDR2 SVGIG (reference sequence). The length of the CDR3 is 14 residues. Here the CDR3 reads CAWTKTGGNQPQHF. Here the CDR3 DNA reads TGTGCCTGGACCAAGACAGGCGGGAATCAGCCCCAGCATTTT.

A few counts support this clone. CDR3 in amino acids: CASSFGERETQYF. The CDR3 bases are TGTGCCAGCAGCTTTGGAGAAAGGGAGACCCAGTACTTC. The rearrangement links TRBV11-1 to TRBJ2-5; D unclear. Looked up from germline, CDR1 is SGHAT and CDR2 is FQDESV (reference sequence). This CDR3 is built from 13 residues. V lost 3 bases, J lost 5 bases, and 10 bases lay in between.

The V gene is TRBV30, the J gene TRBJ1-2, with 7 bases identical to TRBD1. The CDR3 covers 13 residues. Germline-derived CDR1 and CDR2 are GTSNPN and SVGIG (reference sequence). V lost 4 bases and J lost 7; bases outside the gene matches: 9. The chain's CDR3 is CAWTTGAAAGYTF. The CDR3 nucleotides are TGTGCCTGGACTACAGGGGCTGCGGCTGGCTACACCTTC.

The chain combines TRBV4-2 with TRBJ1-3; a weak D match, TRBD1 (6 bases). CDR3 size: 15 residues. Germline V gene data show CDR1 as LGHNA and CDR2 as YNFKEQ. Trimming pared 3 bases from V and 1 base from J, leaving 10 bases between. The CDR3 here is CASSQATGSGNTIYF. CDR3 sequence (DNA): TGTGCCAGCAGCCAGGCCACAGGGTCTGGAAACACCATATATTTT.

V is TRBV15 and J is TRBJ2-3; no firm D call. CDR1 and CDR2 (germline): LNHNV, YYDKDF (reference sequence). This CDR3 contains 14 residues. Trimming took off 3 bases at V and 7 bases at J, with 14 bases between the two ends. CDR3 sequence: CATSRETEGYTQYF. DNA of the CDR3: TGTGCCACCAGCAGGGAGACTGAAGGTTATACGCAGTATTTT.

In this sample, this clone turned up a few times. The chain joins TRBV6-5 to TRBJ2-5; 7 bases line up with TRBD1. The CDR3 is 16 amino acids. Per the germline V gene, CDR1 is MNHEY and CDR2 is SVGAGI. The ends lost 0 bases at V and 5 bases at J; junction bases unmatched: 9. The CDR3, as DNA: TGTGCCAGCAGTTACTCGAAACAGGGGATTAAGGAGACCCAGTACTTC. It is translated as CASSYSKQGIKETQYF.

The chain combines TRBV15 with TRBJ2-4, with a tentative D call TRBD1 (5 bases). Trimming shortened V by 1 base and J by 2 bases, and 12 bases separated the two germline ends. Germline CDR1 is LNHNV and CDR2 is YYDKDF (reference sequence). The CDR3 length is 16 residues. The CDR3 bases are TGTGCCACCAGCAGAGCTATAAGGGGAACCAAAAACATTCAGTACTTC. This encodes CATSRAIRGTKNIQYF.

The chain has TRBV7-9 and TRBJ2-7, with TRBD2 matching over 7 bases. The CDR3 has 14 amino acids. The germline CDR1 and CDR2 sequences are SEHNR and FQNEAQ (reference sequence). J was trimmed by 1 base and V by 5 bases; bases with no gene match: 5. The CDR3 DNA sequence: TGTGCCAGCAGCCCGCCCGGGGGGTCCTACGAGCAGTACTTC. Protein product: CASSPPGGSYEQYF.

V gene TRBV7-8 combines with J gene TRBJ2-3, with TRBD2 identical over 12 bases. CDR1 and CDR2 from the germline V gene are SGHVS and FQNEAQ. J gave up 2 bases and V 5 bases, and 20 bases lay outside the gene matches. This CDR3 spans 21 amino acids. In DNA form, the CDR3 reads TGTGCCAGCAGCCCCCTCCCCCCGACTAGCGGGAGTATGATTTCCACAGATACGCAGTATTTT. It yields the protein CASSPLPPTSGSMISTDTQYF.

In the case of this clone: One end of the junction is discordant with germline, which a read error may explain. The gene calls are TRBV7-7 and TRBJ2-1; D may be TRBD2 (6 bases). Germline V gene data show CDR1 as SSHAT and CDR2 as FNYEAQ (reference sequence). This CDR3 has 19 residues. CDR3 in DNA: TGTGCTAGCAGCTACTCCGGGACTGAGCAGCCTGCATGGGACAATGAGCAGTTCTTC. Its protein product is CASSYSGTEQPAWDNEQFF.

This clone was recorded only once. V is TRBV27 and J is TRBJ1-5; D is undetermined. This CDR3 comprises 15 residues. Germline V gives CDR1 MNHEY, CDR2 SMNVEV (reference sequence). Trimming pared 6 bases from V and 1 base from J, leaving 13 bases between. CDR3 DNA sequence: TGTGCCAGCAGGCGAGGGATTTCCAGCAATCAGCCCCAGCATTTT. Amino acid sequence: CASRRGISSNQPQHF.

This clone was observed a few times. The rearrangement joins TRBV2 to TRBJ1-5, with 9 positions matching TRBD1. CDR3 length: 15 residues. Trimming cost V 1 base and J 2 bases; bases outside gene matches: 0. The V gene's germline CDR1 is SNHLY and CDR2 FYNNEI. This CDR3 reads CASSEGTGGNQPQHF. In DNA form, the CDR3 reads TGTGCCAGCAGTGAAGGGACAGGGGGCAATCAGCCCCAGCATTTT. Filled out from reference TRBV2 and TRBJ1-5, the complete variable domain reads EPEVTQTPSHQVTQMGQEVILRCVPISNHLYFYWYRQILGQKVEFLVSFYNNEISEKSEIFDDQFSVERPDGSNFTLKIRSTKLEDSAMYFCASSEGTGGNQPQHFGDGTRLSIL.

This clone showed up just a few times. The chain is built from TRBV7-7 and TRBJ2-1; 8 bases agree with TRBD1. Germline trimming cut 5 bases from V and 9 bases from J; bases unmatched to any gene: 9. The CDR3 contains 14 residues. Looked up from germline, CDR1 is SSHAT and CDR2 is FNYEAQ (reference sequence). This CDR3 is CASSVGTGQGEQFF. The CDR3 nucleotides read TGTGCCAGCAGCGTTGGGACAGGACAAGGTGAGCAGTTCTTC.

The chain links TRBV2 to TRBJ2-1, with 10 nucleotides matching TRBD2. The CDR3 is 13 amino acids. Trimming took 3 bases from V and 15 from J; bases not matched to a gene: 8. Per germline, CDR1 SNHLY and CDR2 FYNNEI. In nucleotides, the CDR3 is TGTGCCAGCAGTGAGAGTAGCGGGGGGTTCGGGTTCTTC. Translating gives CASSESSGGFGFF.

V and J are TRBV7-6 and TRBJ1-5, with D possibly being TRBD1 (5 bases). V dropped 1 base and J dropped 0 bases, with 7 bases sitting between them. CDR3 length equals 15 residues. The germline gives CDR1 SGHVS, CDR2 FNYEAQ. The CDR3 DNA sequence: TGTGCCAGCAGCTTAGGTGGGGCTAGCAATCAGCCCCAGCATTTT. This encodes CASSLGGASNQPQHF.

J is TRBJ1-6 and V is TRBV18, with D possibly TRBD1 on 6 matching bases. There are 14 residues in the CDR3. With 3 bases removed from V and 10 bases from J, the gap between germline ends came to 13 bases. Germline V gives CDR1 KGHSH, CDR2 LQKENI. The DNA for the CDR3 is TGTGCCAGCTCACCTGCCGGACAGAACTCACCCCTCCACTTT. This gives the protein CASSPAGQNSPLHF. The variable domain in full, with the rest retrieved from reference TRBV18 and TRBJ1-6, is NAGVMQNPRHLVRRRGQEARLRCSPMKGHSHVYWYRQLPEEGLKFMVYLQKENIIDESGMPKERFSAEFPKEGPSILRIQQVVRGDSAAYFCASSPAGQNSPLHFGNGTRLTVT.

The rearrangement joins TRBV30 to TRBJ2-3; 7 bases map to TRBD2. Looked up from germline, CDR1 is GTSNPN and CDR2 is SVGIG (reference sequence). The CDR3 sequence is 15 residues long. Trimming removed 0 bases from V and 4 bases from J; junction bases left unmatched: 7. The CDR3 coding sequence is TGTGCCTGGAGTGTATCGGGAGGCATGGCAGATACGCAGTATTTT. This sequence encodes CAWSVSGGMADTQYF.

The table lists this clone with a few counts. The chain has TRBV5-6 and TRBJ2-7; 11 bases map to TRBD1. This CDR3 is built from 17 residues. The germline V gene has CDR1 SGHDT and CDR2 YYEEEE. V lost 2 bases, J lost 2 bases, and 9 bases stayed unmatched. The CDR3 DNA sequence: TGTGCCAGCAGCTTTAGCTCCGGACAGGGGGCGCCCTACGAGCAGTACTTC. Amino acid sequence: CASSFSSGQGAPYEQYF. Full variable domain (outside the CDR3, taken from reference TRBV5-6 and TRBJ2-7): DAGVTQSPTHLIKTRGQQVTLRCSPKSGHDTVSWYQQALGQGPQFIFQYYEEEERQRGNFPDRFSGHQFPNYSSELNVNALLLGDSALYLCASSFSSGQGAPYEQYFGPGTRLTVT.

This clone was counted a single time. This chain connects TRBV29-1 to TRBJ2-7, with D tentatively TRBD2 (5 bases). CDR3 length equals 12 residues. Trimming left V 7 bases short and J 5 bases short, with 15 bases between. The germline V gene encodes CDR1 SQVTM and CDR2 ANQGSEA. The CDR3 loop reads CSALAGGNEQYF. In DNA form, the CDR3 reads TGCAGCGCTCTAGCAGGTGGGAACGAGCAGTACTTC.

The chain is built from TRBV7-9 and TRBJ2-5; D call uncertain. The CDR3 spans 12 residues. The germline gives CDR1 SEHNR, CDR2 FQNEAQ (reference sequence). V was pared by 1 base and J by 5 bases, with 5 bases between. The CDR3 region is CASSLDEETQYF. The CDR3 nucleotides read TGTGCCAGCAGCTTAGACGAGGAGACCCAGTACTTC.